The 18 T cell receptor beta chains presented below share a single source sample, sequenced in a study of metastatic and nonmetastatic thyroid tumors. Nobody among the patients had been given any treatment before thyroid surgery. TCRdb re-clonotyped the PCR reads via MiXCR. There are about 20,000 clones in the sample; around a third occur only once, and 13% to 15% lies in the top ten. Specimen: blood. The receptors were sampled from a female donor with papillary thyroid cancer or a benign thyroid nodule (not recorded which). Some clones in this sample may be carry-over from other donors' samples.

A note on this clone: Just one base apart from a much larger clone, this may be a read error. The chain has TRBV5-4 and TRBJ2-7; D is perhaps TRBD2 (5 bases). This CDR3 has 14 residues. Germline V gene data show CDR1 as SGHNT and CDR2 as YYREEE (reference sequence). Deletions cut 4 bases from V and 0 bases from J, with 11 bases between. The CDR3 region is CASSRNGNSYEQYF. Here the CDR3 DNA reads TGTGCCAGCAGCCGTAACGGGAACTCCTACGAGCAGTACTTC.

V and J are TRBV7-2 and TRBJ1-3, with D possibly matching TRBD1 (5 bases). The CDR3 covers 14 residues. V dropped 3 bases and J dropped 2 bases, with 8 bases sitting between them. Per germline, CDR1 SGHTA and CDR2 FQGNSA. The chain's CDR3 is CASSLTVAGNTIYF. Written as DNA, the CDR3 is TGTGCCAGCAGCTTGACAGTTGCTGGAAACACCATATATTTT.

This clone turned up a few times. The V and J genes are TRBV6-1 and TRBJ2-5, with 11 nucleotides matching TRBD2. The V and J ends lost 3 bases and 5 bases, in that order; junction bases with no gene match: 8. Germline CDR1 reads MNHNS; CDR2 reads SASEGT. The CDR3 length is 16 residues. The DNA of the CDR3 is TGTGCCAGCAGTGACCGACTAGCGGGATTGGGGGAGACCCAGTACTTC. This gives the protein CASSDRLAGLGETQYF.

The chain joins TRBV10-1 to TRBJ1-2; TRBD1 is a possible D gene (6 bases). The V and J ends lost 6 bases and 11 bases respectively, with 19 bases between them. The CDR3 covers 13 residues. Per the germline V gene, CDR1 is WNHNN and CDR2 is SYGVQD (reference sequence). In DNA, the CDR3 is TGCGCCAGCAGGAACAGGGTTTGTCTCTATTACACCTTC. It specifies CASRNRVCLYYTF.

The V call is TRBV6-1, the J call TRBJ2-2; perhaps D is TRBD1 or TRBD2 (5 bases each). The germline gives CDR1 MNHNS, CDR2 SASEGT. The germline V and J ends were trimmed by 1 base and 2 bases, with 11 bases remaining between them. This CDR3 is built from 16 residues. The CDR3 loop is CASSEGGNSNTGELFF. CDR3 coding DNA: TGTGCCAGCAGTGAAGGGGGGAACTCAAACACCGGGGAGCTGTTTTTT.

This clone was seen many times. A much more abundant neighbour one base away suggests this may be a read error. Other DNA sequences within the sample encode an identical CDR3. The rearrangement joins TRBV6-1 to TRBJ2-2, with D perhaps TRBD1 (5 bases). The CDR3 extends over 14 amino acids. The ends were cut back, 3 bases at V and 3 bases at J, with 8 bases in the middle. Germline assignment: CDR1 MNHNS and CDR2 SASEGT. CDR3 in amino acids: CASSEGQDTGELFF. The CDR3 DNA is TGTGCCAGCAGTGAGGGGCAGGACACCGGGGAGCTGTTTTTT.

The chain recombines TRBV6-1 with TRBJ2-7, with a weak D call TRBD2 (6 bases). This CDR3 has 14 residues. The V gene's germline CDR1 is MNHNS and CDR2 SASEGT. V gave up 5 bases and J gave up 7 bases, with 18 bases separating them. The CDR3 sequence: CASSLLARIGEQYF. The CDR3 DNA is TGTGCCAGCAGTCTCCTAGCGAGGATCGGAGAGCAGTACTTC.

Concerning this clone itself: One end of the junction varies from germline; a read error may be responsible. The rearrangement joins TRBV5-1 to TRBJ2-3, with TRBD2 as a possible D gene (6 bases). Germline V gives CDR1 SGHRS, CDR2 YFSETQ. The CDR3 consists of 16 residues. DNA of the CDR3: TGCGCCAGCAGCTTGTCCCCGGGAGCGGACACATATACGCAGTATTTT. Translating it yields CASSLSPGADTYTQYF. The whole variable domain, filled in from reference TRBV5-1 and TRBJ2-3, reads KAGVTQTPRYLIKTRGQQVTLSCSPISGHRSVSWYQQTPGQGLQFLFEYFSETQRNKGNFPGRFSGRQFSNSRSEMNVSTLELGDSALYLCASSLSPGADTYTQYFGPGTRLTVL.

The chain combines TRBV11-1 with TRBJ2-7; 12 bases are a match to TRBD2. This CDR3 has 17 residues. The V gene end was trimmed by 0 bases and the J gene end by 2 bases; junction bases not matched to a gene: 5. Germline V CDR1 and CDR2: SGHAT, FQDESV (reference sequence). The CDR3, as DNA: TGTGCCAGCAGCTTAGCGGCTCCTAGCGGGAGGGCCTACGAGCAGTACTTC. Amino acid sequence: CASSLAAPSGRAYEQYF.

This clone was detected ten times or more. The chain combines TRBV19 with TRBJ1-5; weak D call: TRBD1 (5 bases). V gave up 1 base and J gave up 0 bases, with 13 bases separating them. This CDR3 is 17 amino acids long. CDR1 is LNHDA and CDR2 is SQIVND in the germline V gene (reference sequence). In DNA form, the CDR3 reads TGTGCCAGTAGTATAGGCGGGGGGTCCTATAGCAATCAGCCCCAGCATTTT. It is translated as CASSIGGGSYSNQPQHF.

There are many counts of this clone. CDR3 protein: CSVEWYGESRLNGYTF. CDR3 in DNA: TGCAGCGTTGAATGGTACGGTGAGAGTAGGTTGAATGGCTACACCTTC. J is TRBJ1-2 and V is TRBV29-1; no clear D gene. Trimming removed 2 bases from V and 6 bases from J, with 22 bases in between. Germline V gene sequence: CDR1 SQVTM, CDR2 ANQGSEA. This CDR3 is 16 amino acids long.

This clone has more than one count but fewer than ten. The chain employs TRBV19 and TRBJ2-1; D may match TRBD1 or TRBD2 (5 bases each). The V end was cut by 10 bases, the J end by 6 bases, with 13 bases between. The CDR3 contains 12 residues. From germline, CDR1 is LNHDA and CDR2 SQIVND (reference sequence). In DNA, the CDR3 is TGTGCCACGAGATTCGGGGCCAATGAGCAGTTCTTC. Translation: CATRFGANEQFF.

Many counts were recorded for this clone. This sequence joins TRBV5-6 and TRBJ2-3; TRBD2 matches at 9 bases. This CDR3 contains 15 residues. V was clipped by 4 bases and J by 4 bases; unmatched bases: 7. From germline, CDR1 is SGHDT and CDR2 YYEEEE. CDR3 in amino acids: CASSNSGGMSDTQYF. The CDR3, as DNA: TGTGCCAGCAGCAACAGCGGGGGGATGTCAGATACGCAGTATTTT.

V and J are TRBV7-9 and TRBJ2-7, with 11 bases that match TRBD2. The CDR3 is 15 residues long. CDR1 SEHNR and CDR2 FQNEAQ come from the germline V gene (reference sequence). V was pared by 3 bases and J by 6 bases, with 7 bases of the junction left unmatched. The CDR3 here is CASSLGTSGPTEQYF. CDR3 DNA: TGTGCCAGCAGCTTGGGGACTAGCGGACCGACCGAGCAGTACTTC.

This chain uses TRBV6-1 with TRBJ1-1; 8 bases match TRBD1. Germline V gives CDR1 MNHNS, CDR2 SASEGT. The V and J ends lost 4 bases and 8 bases, in that order; junction bases with no gene match: 6. The length of the CDR3 is 13 residues. The CDR3 DNA is TGTGCCAGCAGTGCGGACAGGGATAAAGAAGCTTTCTTT. It is translated as CASSADRDKEAFF.

This clone was seen at least ten times. The genes are TRBV7-9 and TRBJ2-1; the D gene is possibly TRBD1 (5 bases). In germline, CDR1 is SEHNR, CDR2 FQNEAQ (reference sequence). This CDR3 is built from 13 residues. Trimming stripped 0 bases from V and 5 bases from J, with 5 bases between. CDR3: CASSLAGDNEQFF. DNA for the CDR3: TGTGCCAGCAGCTTAGCAGGGGACAATGAGCAGTTCTTC.

This sequence joins TRBV30 and TRBJ2-3, with 9 bases lining up with TRBD1. The V gene end was trimmed by 5 bases and the J gene end by 5 bases; junction bases not matched to a gene: 5. Per germline, CDR1 GTSNPN and CDR2 SVGIG (reference sequence). This CDR3 is 13 amino acids long. This CDR3 reads CAWSQGARDTQYF. CDR3 bases: TGTGCCTGGTCACAGGGGGCAAGAGATACGCAGTATTTT.

The CDR3 is CASSLTGGYGYTF. The CDR3 nucleotides read TGTGCCAGCAGTTTGACAGGGGGCTATGGCTACACCTTC. The chain carries TRBV12-3 or TRBV12-4 and TRBJ1-2; 9 positions agree with TRBD1. This CDR3 is 13 amino acids long. Unmatched junction bases numbered 0, after V lost 3 bases and J lost 4 bases.